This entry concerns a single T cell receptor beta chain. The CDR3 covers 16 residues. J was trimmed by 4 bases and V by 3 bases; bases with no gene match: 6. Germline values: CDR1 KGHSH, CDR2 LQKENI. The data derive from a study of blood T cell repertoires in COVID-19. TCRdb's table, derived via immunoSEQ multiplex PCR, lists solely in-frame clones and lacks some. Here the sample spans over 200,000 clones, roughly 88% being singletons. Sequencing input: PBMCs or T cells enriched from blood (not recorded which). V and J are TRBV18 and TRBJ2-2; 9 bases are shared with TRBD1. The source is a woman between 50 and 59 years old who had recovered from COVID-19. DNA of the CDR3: TGTGCCAGCTCACCCGGACAGGGGCGGATCACCGGGGAGCTGTTTTTT. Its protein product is CASSPGQGRITGELFF.